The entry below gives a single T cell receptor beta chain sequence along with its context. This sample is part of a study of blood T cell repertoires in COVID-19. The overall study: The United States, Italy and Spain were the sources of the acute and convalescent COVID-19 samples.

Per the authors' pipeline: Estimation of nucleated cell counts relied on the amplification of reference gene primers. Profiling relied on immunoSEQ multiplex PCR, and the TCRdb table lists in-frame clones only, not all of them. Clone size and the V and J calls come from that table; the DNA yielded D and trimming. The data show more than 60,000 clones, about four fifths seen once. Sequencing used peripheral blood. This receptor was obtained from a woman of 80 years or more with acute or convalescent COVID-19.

CDR3 nucleotides: TGTGCCAGCAGCTTAGGTGGGGGAGGTGGTTCACCCCTCCACTTT. Its protein product is CASSLGGGGGSPLHF. V is TRBV11-2 and J is TRBJ1-6; weak D call: TRBD1 (5 bases). The germline V gene encodes CDR1 SGHAT and CDR2 FQNNGV. The V gene lost 1 base and the J gene lost 9 bases, with 13 bases spanning the gap. This CDR3 has 15 residues.